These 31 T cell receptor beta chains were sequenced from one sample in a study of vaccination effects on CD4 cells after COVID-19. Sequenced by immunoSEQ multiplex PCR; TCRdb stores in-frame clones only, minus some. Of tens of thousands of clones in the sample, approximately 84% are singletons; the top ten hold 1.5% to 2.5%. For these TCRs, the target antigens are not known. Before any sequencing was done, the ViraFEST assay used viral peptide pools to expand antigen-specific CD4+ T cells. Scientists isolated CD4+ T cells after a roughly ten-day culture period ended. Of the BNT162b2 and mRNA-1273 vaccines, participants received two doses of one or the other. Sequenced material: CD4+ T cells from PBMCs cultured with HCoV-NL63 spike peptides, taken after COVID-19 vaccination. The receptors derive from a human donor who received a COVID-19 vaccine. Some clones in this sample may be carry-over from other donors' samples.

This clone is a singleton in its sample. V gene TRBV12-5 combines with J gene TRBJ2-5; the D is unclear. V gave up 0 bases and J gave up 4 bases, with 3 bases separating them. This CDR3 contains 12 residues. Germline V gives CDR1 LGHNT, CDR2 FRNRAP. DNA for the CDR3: TGTGCTAGTGGTTTGGTTTCAGAGACCCAGTACTTC. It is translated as CASGLVSETQYF.

Written as DNA, the CDR3 is TGTGCCAGCAGCTTAGAGAGCAGGTTCTATGGCTACACCTTC. Translated, it gives CASSLESRFYGYTF. The V call is TRBV11-2, the J call TRBJ1-2; D gene unclear. The germline V and J ends were trimmed by 0 bases and 4 bases, with 9 bases remaining between them. The CDR3 has 14 amino acids. Germline lookup yields CDR1 SGHAT and CDR2 FQNNGV.

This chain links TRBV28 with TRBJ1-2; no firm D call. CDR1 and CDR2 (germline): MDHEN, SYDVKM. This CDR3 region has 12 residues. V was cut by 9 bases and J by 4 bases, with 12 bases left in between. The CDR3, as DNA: TGTGCCAGTCACGGGCGCGGCTATGGCTACACCTTC. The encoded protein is CASHGRGYGYTF.

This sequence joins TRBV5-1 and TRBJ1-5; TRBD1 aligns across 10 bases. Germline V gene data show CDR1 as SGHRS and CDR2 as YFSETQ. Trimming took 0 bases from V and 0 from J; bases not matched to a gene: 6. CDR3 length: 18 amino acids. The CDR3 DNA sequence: TGCGCCAGCAGCTTGGGCCCGGGACAGGGGTATAGCAATCAGCCCCAGCATTTT. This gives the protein CASSLGPGQGYSNQPQHF.

This chain's CDR3 is CASTYPSGDEQFF. The CDR3, as DNA: TGTGCCAGCACTTATCCTAGTGGCGATGAGCAGTTCTTC. This sequence joins TRBV2 and TRBJ2-1, with D hard to call. Trimming pared 7 bases from V and 8 bases from J, leaving 15 bases between. The CDR3 totals 13 residues. The V gene's germline CDR1 is SNHLY and CDR2 FYNNEI. Full variable domain (outside the CDR3, taken from reference TRBV2 and TRBJ2-1): EPEVTQTPSHQVTQMGQEVILRCVPISNHLYFYWYRQILGQKVEFLVSFYNNEISEKSEIFDDQFSVERPDGSNFTLKIRSTKLEDSAMYFCASTYPSGDEQFFGPGTRLTVL.

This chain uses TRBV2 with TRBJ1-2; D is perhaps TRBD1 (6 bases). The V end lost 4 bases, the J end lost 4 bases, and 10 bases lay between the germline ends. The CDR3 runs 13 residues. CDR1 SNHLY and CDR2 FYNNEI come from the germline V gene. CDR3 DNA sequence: TGTGCCAGCAGTGGGGGGCGAAGCTATGGCTACACCTTC. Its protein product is CASSGGRSYGYTF.

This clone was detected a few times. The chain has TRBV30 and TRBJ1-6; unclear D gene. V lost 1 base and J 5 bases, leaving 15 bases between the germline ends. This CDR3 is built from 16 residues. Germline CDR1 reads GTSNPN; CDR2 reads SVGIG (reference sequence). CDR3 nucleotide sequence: TGTGCCTGGAGTGATTTCCCGGGGTGGGATAATTCACCCCTCCACTTT. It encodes CAWSDFPGWDNSPLHF.

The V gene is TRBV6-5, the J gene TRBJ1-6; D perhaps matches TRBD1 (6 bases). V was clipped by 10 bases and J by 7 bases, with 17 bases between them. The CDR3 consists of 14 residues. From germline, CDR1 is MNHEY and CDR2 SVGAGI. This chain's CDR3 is CATVRGGGNSPLHF. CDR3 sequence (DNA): TGTGCCACGGTTAGAGGGGGAGGAAATTCACCCCTCCACTTT.

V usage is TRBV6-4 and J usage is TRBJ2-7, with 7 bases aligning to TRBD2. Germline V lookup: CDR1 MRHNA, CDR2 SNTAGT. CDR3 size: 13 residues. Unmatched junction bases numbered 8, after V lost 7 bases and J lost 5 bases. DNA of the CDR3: TGTGCCAGCACCCTTACTAGCGTCCACGAGCAGTACGTC. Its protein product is CASTLTSVHEQYV.

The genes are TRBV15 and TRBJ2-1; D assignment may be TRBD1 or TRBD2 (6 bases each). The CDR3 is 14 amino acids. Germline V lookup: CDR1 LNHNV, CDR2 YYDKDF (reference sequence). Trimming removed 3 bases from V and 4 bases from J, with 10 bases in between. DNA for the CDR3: TGTGCCACCAGCAGGGGGGGCACTTACAATGAGCAGTTCTTC. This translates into CATSRGGTYNEQFF.

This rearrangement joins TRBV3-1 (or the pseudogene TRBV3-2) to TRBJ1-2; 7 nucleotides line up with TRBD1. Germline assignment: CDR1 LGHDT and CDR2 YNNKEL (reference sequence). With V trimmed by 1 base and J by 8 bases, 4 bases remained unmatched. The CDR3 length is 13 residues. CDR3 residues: CASSQGQGDGYTF. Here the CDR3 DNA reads TGTGCCAGCAGCCAAGGACAGGGCGACGGCTACACCTTC.

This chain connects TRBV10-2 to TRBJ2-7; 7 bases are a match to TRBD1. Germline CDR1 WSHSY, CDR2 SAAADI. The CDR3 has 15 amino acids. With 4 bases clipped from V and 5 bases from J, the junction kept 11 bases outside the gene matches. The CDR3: CASSVRTGKGNEQYV. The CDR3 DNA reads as TGCGCCAGCAGTGTCAGGACAGGAAAAGGTAACGAGCAGTACGTC.

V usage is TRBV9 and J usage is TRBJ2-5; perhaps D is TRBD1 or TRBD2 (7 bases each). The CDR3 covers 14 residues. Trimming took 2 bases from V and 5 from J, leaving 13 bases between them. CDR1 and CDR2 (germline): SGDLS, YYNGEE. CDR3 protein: CASSVRQGGETQYF. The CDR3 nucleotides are TGTGCCAGCAGCGTCAGACAGGGAGGGGAGACCCAGTACTTC. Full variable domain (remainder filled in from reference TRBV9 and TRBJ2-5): DSGVTQTPKHLITATGQRVTLRCSPRSGDLSVYWYQQSLDQGLQFLIQYYNGEERAKGNILERFSAQQFPDLHSELNLSSLELGDSALYFCASSVRQGGETQYFGPGTRLLVL.

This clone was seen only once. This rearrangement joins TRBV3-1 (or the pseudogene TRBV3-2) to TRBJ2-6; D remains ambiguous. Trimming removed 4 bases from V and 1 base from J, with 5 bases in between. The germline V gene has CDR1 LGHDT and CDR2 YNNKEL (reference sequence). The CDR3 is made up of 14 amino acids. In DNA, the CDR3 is TGTGCCAGCAGCCCGAGTTCTGGGGCCAACGTCCTGACTTTC. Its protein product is CASSPSSGANVLTF.

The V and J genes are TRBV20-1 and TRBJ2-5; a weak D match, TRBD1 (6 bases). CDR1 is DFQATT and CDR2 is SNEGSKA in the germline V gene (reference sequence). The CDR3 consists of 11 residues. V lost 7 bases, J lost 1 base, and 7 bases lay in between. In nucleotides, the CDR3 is TGCAGTGTGACAGGCCAAGAGACCCAGTACTTC. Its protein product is CSVTGQETQYF.

The CDR3 loop is CASSYGGDRGYTF. The CDR3 nucleotides are TGTGCCAGCAGTTATGGCGGTGACCGTGGCTACACCTTC. The gene calls are TRBV6-5 and TRBJ1-2, with no clear D. Looked up from germline, CDR1 is MNHEY and CDR2 is SVGAGI. The ends were cut back, 3 bases at V and 7 bases at J, with 12 bases in the middle. The CDR3 consists of 13 residues.

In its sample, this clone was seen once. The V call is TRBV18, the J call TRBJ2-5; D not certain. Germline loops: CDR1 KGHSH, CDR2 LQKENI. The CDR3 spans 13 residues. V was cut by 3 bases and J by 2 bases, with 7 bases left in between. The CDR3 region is CASSPRPQETQYF. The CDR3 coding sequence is TGTGCCAGCTCACCGCGCCCGCAAGAGACCCAGTACTTC.

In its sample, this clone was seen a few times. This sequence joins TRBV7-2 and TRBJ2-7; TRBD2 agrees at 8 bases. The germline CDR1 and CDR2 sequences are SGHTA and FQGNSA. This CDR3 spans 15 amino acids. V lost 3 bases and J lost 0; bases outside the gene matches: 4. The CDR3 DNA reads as TGTGCCAGCAGCTTCGCGGGGGGCGGCTCCTACGAGCAGTACGTC. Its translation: CASSFAGGGSYEQYV.

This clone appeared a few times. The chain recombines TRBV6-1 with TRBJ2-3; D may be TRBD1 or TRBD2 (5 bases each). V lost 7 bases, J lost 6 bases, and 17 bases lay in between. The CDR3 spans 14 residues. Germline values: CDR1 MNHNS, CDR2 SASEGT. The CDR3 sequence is CASTERGPEDTQYF. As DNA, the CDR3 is TGTGCCAGCACCGAACGGGGCCCCGAGGATACGCAGTATTTT.

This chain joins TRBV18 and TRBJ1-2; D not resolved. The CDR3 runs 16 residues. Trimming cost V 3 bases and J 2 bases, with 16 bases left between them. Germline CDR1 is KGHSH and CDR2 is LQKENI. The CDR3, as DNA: TGTGCCAGCTCACCTAGTAAGCCCTCCAACAACTATGGCTACACCTTC. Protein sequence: CASSPSKPSNNYGYTF.

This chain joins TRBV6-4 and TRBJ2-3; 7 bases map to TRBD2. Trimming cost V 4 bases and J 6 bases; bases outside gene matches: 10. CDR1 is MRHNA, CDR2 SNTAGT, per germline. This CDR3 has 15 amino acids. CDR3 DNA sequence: TGTGCCAGCAGTGCCCGAGCGGGGCCTAGCGATACGCAGTATTTT. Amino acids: CASSARAGPSDTQYF.

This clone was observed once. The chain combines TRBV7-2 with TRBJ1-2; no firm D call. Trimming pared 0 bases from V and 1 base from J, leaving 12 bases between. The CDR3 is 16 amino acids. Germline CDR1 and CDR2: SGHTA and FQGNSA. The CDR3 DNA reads TGTGCCAGCAGCTTAGCGATTATGAGGGATAACTATGGCTACACCTTC. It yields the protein CASSLAIMRDNYGYTF.

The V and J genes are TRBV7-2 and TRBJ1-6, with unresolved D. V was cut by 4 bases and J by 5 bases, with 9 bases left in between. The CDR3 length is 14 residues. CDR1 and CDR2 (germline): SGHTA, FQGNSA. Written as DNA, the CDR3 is TGTGCCAGCAGCTCCGACGGGAATAATTCACCCCTCCACTTT. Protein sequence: CASSSDGNNSPLHF.

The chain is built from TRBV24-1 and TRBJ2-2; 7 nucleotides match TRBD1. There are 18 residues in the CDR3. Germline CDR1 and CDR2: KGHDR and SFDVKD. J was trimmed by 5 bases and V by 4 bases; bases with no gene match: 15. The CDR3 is CATSEVTGSGLRTGELFF. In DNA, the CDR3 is TGTGCCACCAGTGAGGTGACAGGGTCTGGGTTGCGGACCGGGGAGCTGTTTTTT.

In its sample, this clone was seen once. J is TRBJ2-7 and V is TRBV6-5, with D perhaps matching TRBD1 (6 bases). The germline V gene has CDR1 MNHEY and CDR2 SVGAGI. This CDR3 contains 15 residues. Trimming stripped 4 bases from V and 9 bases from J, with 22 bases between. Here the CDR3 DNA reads TGTGCCAGCAGTTGCCCAAACCGGGACACCATGGGGCAGTACGTC. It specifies CASSCPNRDTMGQYV.

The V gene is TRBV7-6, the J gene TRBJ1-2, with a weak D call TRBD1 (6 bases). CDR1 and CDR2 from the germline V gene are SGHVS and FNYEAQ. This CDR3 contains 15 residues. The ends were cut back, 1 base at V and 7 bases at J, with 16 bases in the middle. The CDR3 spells CASSLVPGAMSGYTF. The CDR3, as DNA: TGTGCCAGCAGCTTAGTTCCGGGGGCGATGAGTGGCTACACCTTC.

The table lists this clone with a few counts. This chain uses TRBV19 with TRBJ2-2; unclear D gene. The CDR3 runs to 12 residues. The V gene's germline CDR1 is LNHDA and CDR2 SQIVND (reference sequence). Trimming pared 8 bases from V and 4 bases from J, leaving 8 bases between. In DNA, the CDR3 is TGTGCCAGTCGGGCTCTCACCGGGGAGCTGTTTTTT. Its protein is CASRALTGELFF. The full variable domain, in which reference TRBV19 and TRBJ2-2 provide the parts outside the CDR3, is DGGITQSPKYLFRKEGQNVTLSCEQNLNHDAMYWYRQDPGQGLRLIYYSQIVNDFQKGDIAEGYSVSREKKESFPLTVTSAQKNPTAFYLCASRALTGELFFGEGSRLTVL.

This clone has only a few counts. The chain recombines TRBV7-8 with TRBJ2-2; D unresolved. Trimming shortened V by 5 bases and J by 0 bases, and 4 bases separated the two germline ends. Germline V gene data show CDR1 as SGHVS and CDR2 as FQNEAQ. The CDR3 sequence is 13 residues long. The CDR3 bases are TGTGCCAGCAGCACTACGAACACCGGGGAGCTGTTTTTT. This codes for CASSTTNTGELFF.

CDR3 nucleotides: TGTGCCAGCATCAACAGCATGAACACTGAAGCTTTCTTT. Translation gives CASINSMNTEAFF. The chain is built from TRBV6-5 and TRBJ1-1; D uncertain. The CDR3 is made up of 13 amino acids. The V end lost 7 bases, the J end lost 0 bases, and 9 bases lay between the germline ends. CDR1 is MNHEY and CDR2 is SVGAGI in the germline V gene.

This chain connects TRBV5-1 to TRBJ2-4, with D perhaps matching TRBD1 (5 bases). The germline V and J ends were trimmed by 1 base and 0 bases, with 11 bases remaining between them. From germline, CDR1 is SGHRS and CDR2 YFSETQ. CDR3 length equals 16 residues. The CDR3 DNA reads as TGCGCCAGCAGCTTGAATTTGGGGCTAGCCAAAAACATTCAGTACTTC. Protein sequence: CASSLNLGLAKNIQYF.

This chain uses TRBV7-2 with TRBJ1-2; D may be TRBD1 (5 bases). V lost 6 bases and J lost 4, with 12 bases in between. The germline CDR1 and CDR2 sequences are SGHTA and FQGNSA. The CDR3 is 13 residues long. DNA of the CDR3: TGTGCCAGCAGACTGGGACGGTCCTATGGCTACACCTTC. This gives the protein CASRLGRSYGYTF.